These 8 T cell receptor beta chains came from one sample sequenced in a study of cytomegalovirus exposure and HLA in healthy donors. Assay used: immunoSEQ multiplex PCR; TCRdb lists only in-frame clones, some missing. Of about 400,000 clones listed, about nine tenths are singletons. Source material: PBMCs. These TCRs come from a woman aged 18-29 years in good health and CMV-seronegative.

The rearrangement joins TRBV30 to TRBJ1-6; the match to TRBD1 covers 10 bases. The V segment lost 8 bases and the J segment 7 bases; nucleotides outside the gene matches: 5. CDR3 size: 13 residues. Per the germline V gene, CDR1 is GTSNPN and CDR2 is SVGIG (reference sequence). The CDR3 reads CATGTGANSPLHF. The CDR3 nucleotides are TGTGCCACGGGGACAGGGGCAAATTCACCCCTCCACTTT.

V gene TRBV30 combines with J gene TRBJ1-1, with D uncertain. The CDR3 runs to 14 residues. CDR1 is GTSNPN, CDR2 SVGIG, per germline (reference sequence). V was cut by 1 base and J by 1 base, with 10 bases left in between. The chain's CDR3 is CAWSDGSWNTEAFF. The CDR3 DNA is TGTGCCTGGAGTGACGGGTCTTGGAACACTGAAGCTTTCTTT.

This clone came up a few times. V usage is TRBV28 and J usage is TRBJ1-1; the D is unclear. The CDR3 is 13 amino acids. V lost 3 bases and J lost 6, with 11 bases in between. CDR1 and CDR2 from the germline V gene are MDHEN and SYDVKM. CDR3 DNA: TGTGCCAGCAGTTTGGGAGGGAGGGCTGAAGCTTTCTTT. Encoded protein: CASSLGGRAEAFF.

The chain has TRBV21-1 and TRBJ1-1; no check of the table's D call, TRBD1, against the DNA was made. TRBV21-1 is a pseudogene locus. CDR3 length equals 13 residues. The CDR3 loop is CASRDRGRTEAFF. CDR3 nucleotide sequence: TGTGCCAGCAGAGACAGGGGTCGGACTGAAGCTTTCTTT.

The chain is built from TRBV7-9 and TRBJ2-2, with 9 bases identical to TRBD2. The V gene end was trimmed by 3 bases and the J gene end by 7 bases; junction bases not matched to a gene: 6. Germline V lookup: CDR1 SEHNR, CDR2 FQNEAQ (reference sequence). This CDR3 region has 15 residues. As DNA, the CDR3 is TGTGCCAGCAGCTTCGTTAGCGGGAGAGGCGGGGAGCTGTTTTTT. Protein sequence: CASSFVSGRGGELFF.

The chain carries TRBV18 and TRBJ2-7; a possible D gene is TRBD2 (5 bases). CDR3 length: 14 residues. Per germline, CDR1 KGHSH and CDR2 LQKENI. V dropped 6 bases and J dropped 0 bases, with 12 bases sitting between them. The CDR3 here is CASSPSGSSYEQYF. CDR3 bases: TGTGCCAGCTCCCCATCGGGGAGCTCCTACGAGCAGTACTTC.

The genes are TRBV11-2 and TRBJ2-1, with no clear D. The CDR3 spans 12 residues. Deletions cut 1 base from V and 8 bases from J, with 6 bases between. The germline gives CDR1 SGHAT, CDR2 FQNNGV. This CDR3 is CASSLVRDEQFF. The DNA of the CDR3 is TGTGCCAGCAGCTTAGTTCGTGATGAGCAGTTCTTC.

The CDR3 protein is CASRGTSGRTYNEQFF. The CDR3 region has the DNA TGTGCCAGCAGGGGGACTAGCGGGAGGACCTACAATGAGCAGTTCTTC. The chain is built from TRBV7-2 and TRBJ2-1; TRBD2 aligns across 15 bases. Germline loops: CDR1 SGHTA, CDR2 FQGNSA. The CDR3 is made up of 16 amino acids. The V gene end was trimmed by 6 bases and the J gene end by 2 bases; junction bases not matched to a gene: 2.